The 18 T cell receptor beta chains given below trace back to one sample, sequenced in a study of human T cells and chemical hapten exposure. The time point: patch test 2, 6 weeks after DPC sensitization. Specified treatment: therapeutic diphenylcyclopropenone sensitization with weekly scalp DPC. TCRdb itself ran the RACE reads through MiXCR, one entry per CDR3 protein. The repertoire has roughly 100,000 distinct CDR3 sequences, 9.3% of them found once; the top ten carry about 2%. The specimen was whole blood, collected in connection with sensitization to the hapten diphenylcyclopropenone (DPC). These receptors all come from a woman in her thirties or forties with alopecia areata. Some clones in this sample may be carry-over from other donors' samples.

This clonotype was detected many times. V is TRBV28 and J is TRBJ2-7; 7 bases match TRBD1. The V and J ends lost 8 bases and 0 bases, in that order; junction bases with no gene match: 25. The CDR3 has 20 residues. The V gene's germline CDR1 is MDHEN and CDR2 SYDVKM. CDR3 loop: CASRTLGSARQGPFSYEQYF. DNA of the CDR3: TGTGCCAGCCGAACACTAGGGAGCGCCCGACAGGGCCCGTTCTCCTACGAGCAGTACTTC.

The chain joins TRBV11-2 to TRBJ2-7; no definite D call. This CDR3 comprises 14 residues. V was cut by 0 bases and J by 2 bases, with 8 bases left in between. From germline, CDR1 is SGHAT and CDR2 FQNNGV. The CDR3 reads CASSLEAETYEQYF. In DNA, the CDR3 is TGTGCCAGCAGCTTAGAGGCAGAGACCTACGAGCAGTACTTC.

The rearrangement uses TRBV6-6 and TRBJ2-4; D gene unclear. CDR1 MNHNY and CDR2 SVGAGI come from the germline V gene (reference sequence). Trimming took off 6 bases at V and 0 bases at J, with 12 bases between the two ends. The CDR3 has 15 residues. The CDR3 DNA sequence: TGTGCCAGCAGCCAACCCGCTCTAGCCAAAAACATTCAGTACTTC. The encoded protein is CASSQPALAKNIQYF.

This clonotype was seen many times. The V call is TRBV19, the J call TRBJ1-5, with D hard to call. Germline V lookup: CDR1 LNHDA, CDR2 SQIVND (reference sequence). This CDR3 has 12 amino acids. The V end was cut by 7 bases, the J end by 4 bases, with 8 bases between. For the CDR3, the DNA is TGTGCCAGTAACCGGGGTAATCAGCCCCAGCATTTT. Amino acid sequence: CASNRGNQPQHF.

This clonotype was detected many times. This chain connects TRBV5-4 to TRBJ1-2, with 7 bases fitting TRBD1. The CDR3 is 15 amino acids. Germline trimming cut 2 bases from V and 2 bases from J; bases unmatched to any gene: 6. CDR1 SGHNT and CDR2 YYREEE come from the germline V gene (reference sequence). CDR3 sequence reads: CASSLRQGPNYGYTF. Written as DNA, the CDR3 is TGTGCCAGCAGCTTAAGACAGGGCCCAAACTATGGCTACACCTTC.

The CDR3 DNA follows: TGTGCCAGCAGTCCTAGCTCTGCGGGGAGCTACGAGCAGTACTTC. Translated: CASSPSSAGSYEQYF. The V gene is TRBV28, the J gene TRBJ2-7, with D perhaps TRBD2 (6 bases). This CDR3 contains 15 residues. CDR1 is MDHEN, CDR2 SYDVKM, per germline. With 5 bases removed from V and 3 bases from J, the gap between germline ends came to 17 bases.

There are a few counts of this clonotype. J is TRBJ2-1 and V is TRBV28, with D possibly matching TRBD1 (6 bases). V lost 4 bases to trimming and J lost 3 bases, with 10 bases between them. Germline V gene data show CDR1 as MDHEN and CDR2 as SYDVKM. The CDR3 covers 14 residues. The CDR3 reads CASSSQGFYNEQFF. As DNA, the CDR3 is TGTGCCAGCAGTTCCCAGGGGTTCTACAATGAGCAGTTCTTC.

This clonotype was counted ten times or more. This chain uses TRBV20-1 with TRBJ1-1; D is unresolved. CDR1 and CDR2 from the germline V gene are DFQATT and SNEGSKA (reference sequence). This CDR3 is built from 14 residues. V was trimmed by 6 bases and J by 1 base, leaving 15 bases between them. The CDR3 protein is CSAPSAGKNTEAFF. The CDR3 DNA sequence: TGCAGTGCCCCCTCGGCCGGGAAGAACACTGAAGCTTTCTTT.

V is TRBV6-4 and J is TRBJ2-1, with TRBD2 matching over 8 bases. From germline, CDR1 is MRHNA and CDR2 SNTAGT. The CDR3 runs to 15 residues. The V segment lost 3 bases and the J segment 6 bases; nucleotides outside the gene matches: 7. CDR3 sequence: CASSEAAGAGNEQFF. The CDR3 nucleotides read TGTGCCAGCAGTGAGGCAGCGGGAGCTGGCAATGAGCAGTTCTTC.

The chain has TRBV7-2 and TRBJ2-7; D gene unclear. Germline values: CDR1 SGHTA, CDR2 FQGNSA. CDR3 length equals 14 residues. Trimming took off 1 base at V and 1 base at J, with 8 bases between the two ends. The CDR3 here is CASSLVLTSYEQYF. CDR3 nucleotide sequence: TGTGCCAGCAGCTTAGTACTAACTTCCTACGAGCAGTACTTC. Full variable domain (outside the CDR3, taken from reference TRBV7-2 and TRBJ2-7): GAGVSQSPSNKVTEKGKDVELRCDPISGHTALYWYRQSLGQGLEFLIYFQGNSAPDKSGLPSDRFSAERTGGSVSTLTIQRTQQEDSAVYLCASSLVLTSYEQYFGPGTRLTVT.

In this sample, this clonotype turned up many times. J is TRBJ1-1 and V is TRBV5-1, with a tentative D call TRBD1 (6 bases). There are 19 residues in the CDR3. V was trimmed by 0 bases and J by 4 bases, leaving 25 bases between them. Germline-derived CDR1 and CDR2 are SGHRS and YFSETQ. The CDR3 DNA sequence: TGCGCCAGCAGCTTGGGAAGGGGCCGACAGGCGGGTTTTCTCACTGAAGCTTTCTTT. Translation gives CASSLGRGRQAGFLTEAFF.

Relative to its sample, this clonotype is medium-sized. The chain has TRBV12-3 or TRBV12-4 and TRBJ2-3; D unclear. There are 11 residues in the CDR3. The ends were cut back, 3 bases at V and 6 bases at J, with 4 bases in the middle. The CDR3 coding sequence is TGTGCCAGCAGTTTGGGGGATACGCAGTATTTT. The encoded protein is CASSLGDTQYF.

This clonotype was picked up many times. The genes are TRBV7-9 and TRBJ2-3; D is unresolved. The germline CDR1 and CDR2 sequences are SEHNR and FQNEAQ (reference sequence). This CDR3 has 12 residues. Trimming stripped 1 base from V and 4 bases from J, with 3 bases between. CDR3 in DNA: TGTGCCAGCAGCTTAGAGGCAGATACGCAGTATTTT. Translated: CASSLEADTQYF.

The gene calls are TRBV28 and TRBJ1-2; D is uncertain. The ends were cut back, 2 bases at V and 7 bases at J, with 11 bases in the middle. The CDR3 extends over 13 amino acids. The germline V gene encodes CDR1 MDHEN and CDR2 SYDVKM. The CDR3 DNA reads as TGTGCCAGCAGTTTACCCTCCAAGACTGGCTACACCTTC. Residues: CASSLPSKTGYTF.

This clonotype occurred many times. This rearrangement joins TRBV21-1 to TRBJ2-2; whether TRBD1, the table's D call, matches the DNA was not checked. TRBV21-1 is reported as a pseudogene. The CDR3 loop spans 17 amino acids. CDR3 bases: TGTGCCAGCAGCAAAGTTACCCCGGCGAGGGTCACCGGGGAGCTGTTTTTT. Protein: CASSKVTPARVTGELFF.

This clonotype was counted ten times or more. The V gene is TRBV10-3, the J gene TRBJ2-2; D tentatively reads TRBD1 or TRBD2 (5 bases each). The CDR3 extends over 13 amino acids. The V gene's germline CDR1 is ENHRY and CDR2 SYGVKD. V dropped 0 bases and J dropped 9 bases, with 8 bases sitting between them. CDR3 residues: CAISESGDRELFF. As DNA, the CDR3 is TGTGCCATCAGTGAGTCGGGGGACCGGGAGCTGTTTTTT.

Only a few counts were recorded for this clonotype. V usage is TRBV28 and J usage is TRBJ2-1; 10 bases are shared with TRBD2. The J segment lost 6 bases and the V segment lost 0 bases, leaving 5 bases of the junction unmatched. Germline CDR1 MDHEN, CDR2 SYDVKM. The CDR3 extends over 16 amino acids. CDR3 amino acids: CASSLWGSGRFNEQFF. The CDR3 region has the DNA TGTGCCAGCAGTTTATGGGGTAGCGGGAGGTTCAATGAGCAGTTCTTC.

The V gene is TRBV28, the J gene TRBJ2-2, with 9 positions matching TRBD1. This CDR3 comprises 18 residues. Germline loops: CDR1 MDHEN, CDR2 SYDVKM. J gave up 7 bases and V 7 bases, and 19 bases lay outside the gene matches. Here the CDR3 reads CASTSPAGQGLVGGELFF. The CDR3, as DNA: TGTGCCAGCACCTCGCCAGCGGGACAGGGATTAGTGGGCGGGGAGCTGTTTTTT.